This T cell receptor (beta chain) is drawn from a study of CD8+CD57+ T cells in acquired aplastic anemia. Across the whole study: Each DNA sample taken from sorted CD4+ and CD8+ cells came to 3 to 4 ug on average. Overall study results and limits: Over 25 CD8+ CDR3 sequences occurred in both the patients and the controls. Any difference that existed in CD8+ Simpson's diversity between patients and controls was not significant.

Before being chosen for sequencing, patients had shown CD8+CD57+ cell expansion by flow cytometry. Trimming removed 9 bases from V and 0 bases from J, with 14 bases in between. This CDR3 has 14 residues. Germline V CDR1 and CDR2: KGHDR, SFDVKD. CDR3 and TCR beta VDJ profiling relied on a genomic DNA template. TCRdb re-derived calls from the reads in MiXCR, one entry per CDR3 protein. The sample carries roughly 290,000 distinct CDR3 sequences, roughly 59% recorded once. As to this clonotype: The target antigen is unknown.

The J gene is TRBJ2-7, the V gene TRBV24-1; TRBD2 is a possible D gene (6 bases). What was sequenced was sorted CD4+, CD8+, or CD8+CD57+ T cells (not recorded which) from PBMCs. The sequence was obtained from a human donor with aplastic anemia. This CDR3 is CATEEDYPSYEQYF. Here the CDR3 DNA reads TGTGCCACCGAAGAGGACTACCCCTCCTACGAGCAGTACTTC.